The sequence of this TCR beta chain was determined in a study of Ad26.COV2.S vaccination and SARS-CoV-2 variants. Treatment here: around 19 received Ad26.COV2.S at low or high dose, single or two shots; several received placebo; per-sample allocation not given. Each sample was drawn 63 days after the first injection (of vaccine or placebo). TCRdb's copy holds only in-frame clones and misses some; the assay was immunoSEQ multiplex PCR. This sample has about 440,000 clones; around 90% occur once, and the top ten carry less than 5.5%. The sequencing used peripheral blood, collected in a trial of Ad26.COV2.S vaccine versus placebo. The TCR was taken from a person between 18 and 65 years old who received the Ad26.COV2.S COVID-19 vaccine or a placebo.

CDR3 DNA sequence: TGCGCCAGCAGCTTGGACGGGGTACCTGAGGACATTCAGTACTTC. Its protein product is CASSLDGVPEDIQYF. The chain couples TRBV5-1 to TRBJ2-4; possibly TRBD2 for D (5 bases). This CDR3 is built from 15 residues. Per the germline V gene, CDR1 is SGHRS and CDR2 is YFSETQ. Trimming took 0 bases from V and 8 from J, leaving 15 bases between them.